This T cell receptor (beta chain) was captured in a study of blood T cell repertoires in COVID-19. Study details: T cells, B-cell-depleted T cells, or PBMCs provided the cDNA or gDNA that served as material.

Original processing methods: The assay estimated nucleated cells by amplifying reference gene primers. Clones were read by immunoSEQ multiplex PCR, and TCRdb kept only the in-frame ones, dropping some. The V and J calls and clone size are taken from that table; D and trimming were inferred from the DNA. Among around 86,000 clones listed, 85% were seen once. The CDR3 spans 17 residues. The germline V gene has CDR1 SGHAT and CDR2 FQNNGV. The ends lost 5 bases at V and 2 bases at J; junction bases unmatched: 7. This receptor was taken from a man older than 75 with acute or convalescent COVID-19. The chain recombines TRBV11-2 with TRBJ2-3, with TRBD2 matching 13 bases. The source material was peripheral blood. For the CDR3, the DNA is TGTGCCAGCAGCACCCACGGACTAGCGGGAGACACAGATACGCAGTATTTT. Encoded protein: CASSTHGLAGDTDTQYF.